A selection of T cell receptor beta chains follows, all from one sample in a study of cytomegalovirus exposure and HLA in healthy donors. Generated by immunoSEQ multiplex PCR, the TCRdb table keeps only in-frame clones and is missing some. This table has tens of thousands of clones, 91% appearing once. Input material: PBMCs. The receptors stem from a man aged 18-30 years in good health and CMV-seronegative. Each CDR3 is given with its conserved first and last residue. The order of the fields is J gene, clone size, D gene, V gene, CDR3 DNA, CDR3 protein. A D gene is named only where the DNA matches it firmly. Part of the rows lack a size; the others show once, few, many or a class for expanded clones.

J gene: TRBJ2-7; clone size: .; D gene: .; V gene: TRBV27; CDR3 DNA: TGTGCCAGCAGTTTCCATACAACCTACGAGCAGTACTTC; CDR3 protein: CASSFHTTYEQYF
J gene: TRBJ1-2; clone size: .; D gene: .; V gene: TRBV29-1; CDR3 DNA: TGCAGTGTCACCGCGGGGGCGGACTATGGCTACACCTTC; CDR3 protein: CSVTAGADYGYTF
J gene: TRBJ2-2; clone size: .; D gene: TRBD1; V gene: TRBV4-3; CDR3 DNA: TGCGCCAGCAGCCAGGGGACAGGGGGCTCCGGGGAGCTGTTTTTT; CDR3 protein: CASSQGTGGSGELFF
J gene: TRBJ2-1; clone size: .; D gene: TRBD1; V gene: TRBV7-2; CDR3 DNA: TGTGCCAGCAGCTTCCCCCGAGACAGGGGAATGGGTGAGCAGTTCTTC; CDR3 protein: CASSFPRDRGMGEQFF
J gene: TRBJ2-1; clone size: once; D gene: .; V gene: TRBV4-3; CDR3 DNA: TGCGCCAGCAGCCCGGGGAGCTCCTACAATGAGCAGTTCTTC; CDR3 protein: CASSPGSSYNEQFF
J gene: TRBJ1-2; clone size: once; D gene: .; V gene: TRBV6-4; CDR3 DNA: TGTGCCAGCAGTGACTCTTTCGGGGGCTACACCTTC; CDR3 protein: CASSDSFGGYTF
J gene: TRBJ1-5; clone size: once; D gene: TRBD1; V gene: TRBV7-9; CDR3 DNA: TGTGCCAGCAGCGTCCCGGGACAGGGGGGATATAGCAATCAGCCCCAGCATTTT; CDR3 protein: CASSVPGQGGYSNQPQHF
J gene: TRBJ2-1; clone size: .; D gene: TRBD2; V gene: TRBV27; CDR3 DNA: TGTGCCAGCAGTCTCAGAGCGGGAGTCAACTACAATGAGCAGTTCTTC; CDR3 protein: CASSLRAGVNYNEQFF
J gene: TRBJ2-1; clone size: .; D gene: TRBD2; V gene: TRBV27; CDR3 DNA: TGTGCCAGCAGTCCCCGGGGGGGATTGTACAATGAGCAGTTCTTC; CDR3 protein: CASSPRGGLYNEQFF
J gene: TRBJ2-1; clone size: .; D gene: .; V gene: TRBV5-1; CDR3 DNA: TGCGCCAGCAGCTTGGAGTTTCGCCTAGCCTACGAGTATGAGCAGTTCTTC; CDR3 protein: CASSLEFRLAYEYEQFF
J gene: TRBJ1-1; clone size: .; D gene: TRBD1; V gene: TRBV19; CDR3 DNA: TGTGCCAGTAGGCCTGGACAGGGGAACACTGAAGCTTTCTTT; CDR3 protein: CASRPGQGNTEAFF
J gene: TRBJ1-4; clone size: .; D gene: .; V gene: TRBV7-9; CDR3 DNA: TGTGCCAGCAGCCCCCCCCAGGGGACAACTAATGAAAAACTGTTTTTT; CDR3 protein: CASSPPQGTTNEKLFF
J gene: TRBJ1-2; clone size: .; D gene: .; V gene: TRBV6-5; CDR3 DNA: TGTGCCAGCAGTCAGAGACAGGATTACAACTATGGCTACACCTTC; CDR3 protein: CASSQRQDYNYGYTF
J gene: TRBJ1-2; clone size: once; D gene: .; V gene: TRBV5-6; CDR3 DNA: TGTGCCAGCAGCCGGGACATCTATGGCTACACCTTC; CDR3 protein: CASSRDIYGYTF
J gene: TRBJ2-1; clone size: medium-sized; D gene: .; V gene: TRBV15; CDR3 DNA: TGTGCCACCAGCAGCGGGAAGGGCTACAATGAGCAGTTCTTC; CDR3 protein: CATSSGKGYNEQFF
J gene: TRBJ1-5; clone size: .; D gene: .; V gene: TRBV28; CDR3 DNA: TGTGCCAGCAGACCACGGGGGCAGCCCCAGCATTTT; CDR3 protein: CASRPRGQPQHF
J gene: TRBJ2-1; clone size: .; D gene: TRBD2; V gene: TRBV7-7; CDR3 DNA: TGTGCTAGCAGCTTAGCAGCGGGGAATGAGCAGTTCTTC; CDR3 protein: CASSLAAGNEQFF
J gene: TRBJ2-2; clone size: .; D gene: .; V gene: TRBV7-8; CDR3 DNA: TGTGCCAGCAGCTTAATCGGACAGACAGGCACCGGGGAGCTGTTTTTT; CDR3 protein: CASSLIGQTGTGELFF
J gene: TRBJ2-5; clone size: .; D gene: .; V gene: TRBV7-3; CDR3 DNA: TGTGCCAGCAGCCCCGGTATCTCCCCTCTCCAAGAGACCCAGTACTTC; CDR3 protein: CASSPGISPLQETQYF
J gene: TRBJ2-2; clone size: .; D gene: TRBD2; V gene: TRBV5-1; CDR3 DNA: TGCGCCAGCAGCTTGAGGGGAGCGGGAGTTGAGACCGGGGAGCTGTTTTTT; CDR3 protein: CASSLRGAGVETGELFF
J gene: TRBJ2-7; clone size: .; D gene: TRBD1; V gene: TRBV6-6; CDR3 DNA: TGTGCCAGCAGGACAGGGGGATCCTACGAGCAGTACTTC; CDR3 protein: CASRTGGSYEQYF
J gene: TRBJ2-3; clone size: .; D gene: .; V gene: TRBV27; CDR3 DNA: TGTGCCAGCAGTTACGGGTTGGATACGCAGTATTTT; CDR3 protein: CASSYGLDTQYF
J gene: TRBJ1-4; clone size: .; D gene: .; V gene: TRBV28; CDR3 DNA: TGTGCCAGCAGTTTTAGTAATGAAAAACTGTTTTTT; CDR3 protein: CASSFSNEKLFF
J gene: TRBJ1-5; clone size: .; D gene: TRBD1; V gene: TRBV4-3; CDR3 DNA: TGCGCCAGCAGCCAAACGACAGGGCCGGGCAATCAGCCCCAGCATTTT; CDR3 protein: CASSQTTGPGNQPQHF
J gene: TRBJ1-1; clone size: .; D gene: .; V gene: TRBV29-1; CDR3 DNA: TGCAGCCTTGCCGGGGGTCCTGAAGCTTTCTTT; CDR3 protein: CSLAGGPEAFF
J gene: TRBJ2-2; clone size: .; D gene: .; V gene: TRBV4-2; CDR3 DNA: TGTGCCAGCAGCCAAGCGGAGACCGGGGAGCTGTTTTTT; CDR3 protein: CASSQAETGELFF
J gene: TRBJ2-5; clone size: .; D gene: .; V gene: TRBV29-1; CDR3 DNA: TGCAGCGGAGCCGGACTGTCCTCTCCCGAGACCCAGTACTTC; CDR3 protein: CSGAGLSSPETQYF
J gene: TRBJ2-7; clone size: .; D gene: .; V gene: TRBV29-1; CDR3 DNA: TGCAGCGTTGACGGGCTAGCCGGGTACGAGCAGTACTTC; CDR3 protein: CSVDGLAGYEQYF
J gene: TRBJ1-5; clone size: .; D gene: .; V gene: TRBV12-5; CDR3 DNA: TGTGCTAGTGGTTTGGTTGTCGGGGTTCTGCTATATCAGCCCCAGCATTTT; CDR3 protein: CASGLVVGVLLYQPQHF
J gene: TRBJ1-2; clone size: once; D gene: .; V gene: TRBV7-9; CDR3 DNA: TGTGCCAGCAGCACCGGGACTTTAGACGGCTACACCTTC; CDR3 protein: CASSTGTLDGYTF
J gene: TRBJ2-1; clone size: .; D gene: .; V gene: TRBV7-3; CDR3 DNA: TGTGCCAGCAGCTTAGGGTCTAGAGAATACAATGAGCAGTTCTTC; CDR3 protein: CASSLGSREYNEQFF
J gene: TRBJ2-3; clone size: .; D gene: TRBD1; V gene: TRBV7-3; CDR3 DNA: TGTGCCAGCAGCTTAGGACAGGGGGCGTCTCCGGATACGCAGTATTTT; CDR3 protein: CASSLGQGASPDTQYF
J gene: TRBJ2-7; clone size: .; D gene: .; V gene: TRBV5-1; CDR3 DNA: TGCGCCAGCAGCCAACCGGGGACAAGTACCTACGAGCAGTACTTC; CDR3 protein: CASSQPGTSTYEQYF
J gene: TRBJ2-7; clone size: .; D gene: .; V gene: TRBV9; CDR3 DNA: TGTGCCAGCAGCGGAGGAGGTCCCTCTTGGGAGCAGTACTTC; CDR3 protein: CASSGGGPSWEQYF
J gene: TRBJ2-1; clone size: .; D gene: .; V gene: TRBV7-9; CDR3 DNA: TGTGCCAGCAGCTTACCGAGGATGGGTAGTGAGCAGTTCTTC; CDR3 protein: CASSLPRMGSEQFF
J gene: TRBJ2-3; clone size: .; D gene: .; V gene: TRBV7-2; CDR3 DNA: TGTGCCAGCAGCGGAACAGGTTTATCCAGCACAGATACGCAGTATTTT; CDR3 protein: CASSGTGLSSTDTQYF
J gene: TRBJ2-5; clone size: .; D gene: .; V gene: TRBV30; CDR3 DNA: TGTGCCTGGAGTTCATCGGGGAGCCAGTACTTC; CDR3 protein: CAWSSSGSQYF
J gene: TRBJ2-2; clone size: .; D gene: .; V gene: TRBV27; CDR3 DNA: TGTGCCAGCAATGGCGGGGCCTGGGCCGGGGAGCTGTTTTTT; CDR3 protein: CASNGGAWAGELFF
J gene: TRBJ2-3; clone size: .; D gene: .; V gene: TRBV25-1; CDR3 DNA: TGTGCCAGCAGGCGCGGGACCACAGATACGCAGTATTTT; CDR3 protein: CASRRGTTDTQYF
J gene: TRBJ2-7; clone size: .; D gene: .; V gene: TRBV6-1; CDR3 DNA: TGTGCCAGCAGTTCGGAGCCCTACGAGCAGTACTTC; CDR3 protein: CASSSEPYEQYF
J gene: TRBJ2-2; clone size: .; D gene: TRBD2; V gene: TRBV4-3; CDR3 DNA: TGCGCCAGCAGCCAGGCCGGGACTAGGGACACCGGGGAGCTGTTTTTT; CDR3 protein: CASSQAGTRDTGELFF
J gene: TRBJ2-7; clone size: .; D gene: .; V gene: TRBV10-1; CDR3 DNA: TGCGCCAGCAGAACGACGGAGGGGGAGCAGTACTTC; CDR3 protein: CASRTTEGEQYF
J gene: TRBJ2-3; clone size: .; D gene: TRBD2; V gene: TRBV12-5; CDR3 DNA: TGTGCTAGTGGCTCCCACTCAGGACTAGCGGGGTACACAGATACGCAGTATTTT; CDR3 protein: CASGSHSGLAGYTDTQYF
J gene: TRBJ2-7; clone size: .; D gene: .; V gene: TRBV6-5; CDR3 DNA: TGTGCCAGCAAGCTTTATAAGGAGTCCTACGAGCAGTACTTC; CDR3 protein: CASKLYKESYEQYF
J gene: TRBJ2-3; clone size: .; D gene: TRBD1; V gene: TRBV6-5; CDR3 DNA: TGTGCCAGCAGCAGAGCGACAGGGTGGAATACGCAGTATTTT; CDR3 protein: CASSRATGWNTQYF
J gene: TRBJ2-1; clone size: .; D gene: TRBD1; V gene: TRBV11-3; CDR3 DNA: TGTGCCAGCAGCTTTGACAGGGTCTCCTACAATGAGCAGTTCTTC; CDR3 protein: CASSFDRVSYNEQFF
J gene: TRBJ2-4; clone size: .; D gene: .; V gene: TRBV7-3; CDR3 DNA: TGTGCCAGCAGCACCGGGACACCCAAAAACATTCAGTACTTC; CDR3 protein: CASSTGTPKNIQYF
J gene: TRBJ2-7; clone size: .; D gene: .; V gene: TRBV6-6; CDR3 DNA: TGTGCCAGCAGTTACTCGGGCAGGGGTTTGGGGGAGCAGTACTTC; CDR3 protein: CASSYSGRGLGEQYF
J gene: TRBJ2-3; clone size: .; D gene: TRBD2; V gene: TRBV11-3; CDR3 DNA: TGTGCCAGCAGCGGCACAGCGGGAGCAGATACGCAGTATTTT; CDR3 protein: CASSGTAGADTQYF
J gene: TRBJ1-4; clone size: .; D gene: .; V gene: TRBV5-6; CDR3 DNA: TGTGCCAGCAGTAGGGGTTCTGCAACTAATGAAAAACTGTTTTTT; CDR3 protein: CASSRGSATNEKLFF
J gene: TRBJ1-4; clone size: once; D gene: .; V gene: TRBV5-5; CDR3 DNA: TGTGCCAGCAGCTTGGCCGAACTTGCAACTAATGAAAAACTGTTTTTT; CDR3 protein: CASSLAELATNEKLFF
J gene: TRBJ2-7; clone size: .; D gene: .; V gene: TRBV28; CDR3 DNA: TGTGCCAGCAGTTTAGGCAGGGGCCTGTTCACTTTGCAGTACTTC; CDR3 protein: CASSLGRGLFTLQYF
J gene: TRBJ2-5; clone size: .; D gene: TRBD2; V gene: TRBV19; CDR3 DNA: TGTGCCAGTAGTACTCGACTAGCGGGAGGGCCTCAGGAGACCCAGTACTTC; CDR3 protein: CASSTRLAGGPQETQYF